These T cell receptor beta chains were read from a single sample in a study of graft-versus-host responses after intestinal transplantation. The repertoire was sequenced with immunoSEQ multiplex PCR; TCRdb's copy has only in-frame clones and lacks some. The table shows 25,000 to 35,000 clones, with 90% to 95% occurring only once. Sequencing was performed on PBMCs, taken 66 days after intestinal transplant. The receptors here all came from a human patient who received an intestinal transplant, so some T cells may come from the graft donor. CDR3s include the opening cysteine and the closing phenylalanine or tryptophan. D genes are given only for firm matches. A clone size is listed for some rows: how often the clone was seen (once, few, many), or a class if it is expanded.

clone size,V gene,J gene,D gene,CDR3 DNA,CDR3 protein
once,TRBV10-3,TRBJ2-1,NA,TGTGCCATCAGTCAACTTTTTCGGGATGAGCAGTTCTTC,CAISQLFRDEQFF
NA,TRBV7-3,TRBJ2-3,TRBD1,TGTGCCAGCAGCTGGACAGGGGGGGCCACAGATACGCAGTATTTT,CASSWTGGATDTQYF
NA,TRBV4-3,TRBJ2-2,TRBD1,TGCGCCAGCAGCCAAGATTTTGGACAGGGGGCGTTTGACACCGGGGAGCTGTTTTTT,CASSQDFGQGAFDTGELFF
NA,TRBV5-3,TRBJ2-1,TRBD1,TGTGCCAGAAGCTTGGAAATACCGAGACAGGGATACAATGAGCAGTTCTTC,CARSLEIPRQGYNEQFF
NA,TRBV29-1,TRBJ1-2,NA,TGCAGCGTTGATTCAACGGCGGGTGGCTACACCTTC,CSVDSTAGGYTF
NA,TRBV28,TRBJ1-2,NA,TGTGCCAGCAGTTTTCTGGAGCCCGTCATCGCCTTC,CASSFLEPVIAF
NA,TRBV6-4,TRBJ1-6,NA,TGTGCCAGCAGTGAATCCCGATCTAATTCACCCCTCCACTTT,CASSESRSNSPLHF
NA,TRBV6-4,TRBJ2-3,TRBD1,TGTGCCAGCAGTGACGCGCAGGGGGCAGATACGCAGTATTTT,CASSDAQGADTQYF
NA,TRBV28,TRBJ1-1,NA,TGTGCCAGCAGTTTCGCGTACGGGAACACTGAAGCTTTCTTT,CASSFAYGNTEAFF
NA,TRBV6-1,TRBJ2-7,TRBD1,TGTGCCAGCAGTGAAGACGGGACAGGTTACGAGCAGTACTTC,CASSEDGTGYEQYF
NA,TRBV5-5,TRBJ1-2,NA,TGTGCCAGCAGCTTCTTTCAGCGTGCTAACTATGGCTACACCTTC,CASSFFQRANYGYTF
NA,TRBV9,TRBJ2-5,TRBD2,TGTGCCAGCAGCGTAGTTTCTAGCGGGGGGGAGACCCAGTACTTC,CASSVVSSGGETQYF
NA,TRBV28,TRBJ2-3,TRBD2,TGTGCCAGCAGTATGAGACTAGCGGGGAACACAGATACGCAGTATTTT,CASSMRLAGNTDTQYF
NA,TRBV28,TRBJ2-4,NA,TGTGCCAGCAAACCGTTCTCTTTCTCGCAGGACGTAGCCAAAAACATTCAGTACTTC,CASKPFSFSQDVAKNIQYF
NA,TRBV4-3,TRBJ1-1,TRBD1,TGCGCCAGCAGCCCCACACCGGGACAGGGGTCTTTCTTT,CASSPTPGQGSFF
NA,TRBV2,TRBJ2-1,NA,TGTGCCAGCAGAGAGACAGCCTACAATGAGCAGTTCTTC,CASRETAYNEQFF
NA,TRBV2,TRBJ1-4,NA,TGTGCCAGCAGACACGAGGGGGGTTCTGAAAAACTGTTTTTT,CASRHEGGSEKLFF
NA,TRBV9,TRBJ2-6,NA,TGTGCCAGCAGCGCCCCTAGCTCTGGGGCCAACGTCCTGACTTTC,CASSAPSSGANVLTF
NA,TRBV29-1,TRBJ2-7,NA,TGCAGCGTTAAGTCAGGCTTTAAAGGCTACGAGCAGTACTTC,CSVKSGFKGYEQYF
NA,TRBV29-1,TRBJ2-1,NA,TGCAGCACAAACGGGAGAAGCGACTACAATGAGCAGTTCTTC,CSTNGRSDYNEQFF
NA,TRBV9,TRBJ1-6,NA,TGTGCCAGCATCCTATATTCACCCCTCCACTTT,CASILYSPLHF
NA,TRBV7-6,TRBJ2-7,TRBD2,TGTGCCAGCAGCGTAGGACTAGCGGGAGTCGGAAACGAGCAGTACTTC,CASSVGLAGVGNEQYF
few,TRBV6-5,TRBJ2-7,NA,TGTGCCAGCAGGGAGGGAGGGGGCCGCTACGAGCAGTACTTC,CASREGGGRYEQYF
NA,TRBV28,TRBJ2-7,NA,TGTGCCAGCAGTTTTCCGAGGGGTGGGGGCCTTAGCGACGAGCAGTACTTC,CASSFPRGGGLSDEQYF
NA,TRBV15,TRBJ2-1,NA,TGTGCCACCAGCAGGAGGGGGGTGGATGAGCAGTTCTTC,CATSRRGVDEQFF
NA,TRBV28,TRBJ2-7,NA,TGTGCCAGCAGCAGACGGGCTATCTACGAGCAGTACTTC,CASSRRAIYEQYF
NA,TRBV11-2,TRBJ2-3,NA,TGTGCCAGCAGCTTGGGGGGGCTCATTGGAGATACGCAGTATTTT,CASSLGGLIGDTQYF
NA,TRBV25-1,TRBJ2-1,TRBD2,TGTGCCAGCAGTGGATGGACTAGCAGGGATGAGCAGTTCTTC,CASSGWTSRDEQFF
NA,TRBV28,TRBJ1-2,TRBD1,TGTGCCAGCAGTTTAGACTTTCGGGACAGGGTTTATGGCTACACCTTC,CASSLDFRDRVYGYTF
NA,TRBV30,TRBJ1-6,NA,TGTGCCTGGAATTTCGGGGATAATTCACCCCTCCACTTT,CAWNFGDNSPLHF
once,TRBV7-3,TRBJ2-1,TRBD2,TGTGCCAGCAGCTTAATCCCCGAAAGACTAGCGGGGGGGCGTTCTAATGAGCAGTTCTTC,CASSLIPERLAGGRSNEQFF
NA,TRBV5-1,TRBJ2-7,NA,TGCGCCAGCAGCTTGGCAGGCAGGACCTACGAGCAGTACTTC,CASSLAGRTYEQYF
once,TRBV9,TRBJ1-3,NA,TGTGCCAGCAGCGTGACGCGGGAGGGAAACACCATATATTTT,CASSVTREGNTIYF
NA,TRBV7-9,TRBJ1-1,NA,TGTGCCAGCAGCTCCAACAGGGACGGACTGAACACTGAAGCTTTCTTT,CASSSNRDGLNTEAFF
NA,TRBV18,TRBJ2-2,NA,TGTGCCAGCTCACCAATAGGAGGAACCAGCCACGGGGAGCTGTTTTTT,CASSPIGGTSHGELFF
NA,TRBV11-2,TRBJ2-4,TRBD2,TGTGCCAGCAGCTCCCCGCCGGGGCTAGCGGGACTAGCCAAAAACATTCAGTACTTC,CASSSPPGLAGLAKNIQYF
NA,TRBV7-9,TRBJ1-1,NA,TGTGCCAGCACCTTAAGGGCAGGGCTGAACACTGAAGCTTTCTTT,CASTLRAGLNTEAFF
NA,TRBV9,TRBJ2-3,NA,TGTGCCAGCAGCGTAGCGGGGACTAGCACAGATACGCAGTATTTT,CASSVAGTSTDTQYF
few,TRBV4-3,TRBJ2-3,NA,TGCGCCAGCAGCCAAGATTTTCACAGGGTCACAGATACGCAGTATTTT,CASSQDFHRVTDTQYF
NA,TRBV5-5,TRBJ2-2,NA,TGTGCCAGCAGCTTGGCGGTTGTGGGGCTGAGCACCGGGGAGCTGTTTTTT,CASSLAVVGLSTGELFF
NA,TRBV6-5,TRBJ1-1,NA,TGTGCCAGCAGTTACCTGGCAGGGGAGACTGAAGCTTTCTTT,CASSYLAGETEAFF
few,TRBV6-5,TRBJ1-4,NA,TGTGCCAGCAGCCCACCTGTTGAAAAACTGTTTTTT,CASSPPVEKLFF
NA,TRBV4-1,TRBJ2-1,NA,TGCGCCAGCAGCCAATCCCGGGACGTCTACAATGAGCAGTTCTTC,CASSQSRDVYNEQFF
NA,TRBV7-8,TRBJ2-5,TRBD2,TGTGCCAGCAGCTTAACCGGGACTAGCGGGGCCCAAGAGACCCAGTACTTC,CASSLTGTSGAQETQYF
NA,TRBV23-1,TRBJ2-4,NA,TGCGCCAGCAGTCTCCCAGGGGAGGACGGAAACATTCAGTACTTC,CASSLPGEDGNIQYF
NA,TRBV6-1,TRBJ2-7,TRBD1,TGTGCCAGCAGTGAAGGGGACAGGGGTGTCTACGAGCAGTACTTC,CASSEGDRGVYEQYF
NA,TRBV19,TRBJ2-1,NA,TGTGCCAGTAGTTTGGGGGGATGGGCCCACAATGAGCAGTTCTTC,CASSLGGWAHNEQFF
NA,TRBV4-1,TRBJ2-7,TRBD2,TGCGCCAGCAGCCAAGTACTAGCGGGGGACTACGAGCAGTACTTC,CASSQVLAGDYEQYF
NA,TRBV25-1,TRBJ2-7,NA,TGTGCCAGCAGTGAATATTATAGCTACGAGCAGTACTTC,CASSEYYSYEQYF
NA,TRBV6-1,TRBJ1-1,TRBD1,TGTGCCAGCAGGAAGACGGGACAGGCTGCCACTGAAGCTTTCTTT,CASRKTGQAATEAFF
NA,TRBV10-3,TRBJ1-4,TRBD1,TGTGCCATCAGTGGTACCCTTGACAGGGATGAAAAACTGTTTTTT,CAISGTLDRDEKLFF
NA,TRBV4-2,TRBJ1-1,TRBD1,TGTGCCAGCAGCCAAGCGCCGGGACAGAGATACACTGAAGCTTTCTTT,CASSQAPGQRYTEAFF